What follows are 5 T cell receptor beta chains derived from one specimen sequenced in a study of metastatic and nonmetastatic thyroid tumors. With MiXCR, TCRdb called clones anew from the PCR reads. The profile shows roughly 25,000 clones, just under 15% of them singletons. None of the patients had undergone any treatment ahead of thyroid surgery. The sequenced material came from blood. The source of these receptors is a female donor with papillary thyroid cancer or a benign thyroid nodule (not recorded which). Some clones in this sample may be carry-over from other donors' samples.

This clone appeared many times. The chain couples TRBV2 to TRBJ2-7; the D is unclear. The CDR3 is made up of 11 amino acids. The germline gives CDR1 SNHLY, CDR2 FYNNEI. Trimming pared 5 bases from V and 7 bases from J, leaving 9 bases between. The chain's CDR3 is CASSQAPEQYF. In DNA form, the CDR3 reads TGTGCCAGCAGTCAGGCCCCTGAGCAGTACTTC.

This clone was counted many times. This chain links TRBV19 with TRBJ1-1, with no clear D. The V and J ends lost 4 bases and 0 bases respectively, with 9 bases between them. CDR1 and CDR2 from the germline V gene are LNHDA and SQIVND (reference sequence). The CDR3 runs 14 residues. The chain's CDR3 is CASSKGGVNTEAFF. For the CDR3, the DNA is TGTGCCAGTAGTAAGGGCGGAGTGAACACTGAAGCTTTCTTT.

This clone was recorded many times. The chain has TRBV20-1 and TRBJ2-1; 9 nucleotides line up with TRBD2. The germline gives CDR1 DFQATT, CDR2 SNEGSKA (reference sequence). The CDR3 spans 14 residues. The ends lost 0 bases at V and 10 bases at J; junction bases unmatched: 7. The CDR3 nucleotides read TGCAGTGCTAGAGATAGCGGGAGTAGATTGGAGCAGTTCTTC. This encodes CSARDSGSRLEQFF.

The genes are TRBV11-2 and TRBJ2-7, with 8 bases fitting TRBD2. Trimming removed 5 bases from V and 1 base from J; junction bases left unmatched: 10. Germline V gives CDR1 SGHAT, CDR2 FQNNGV. CDR3 length equals 16 residues. The CDR3 nucleotides read TGTGCCAGCAGCCCACCCCCGGGGGGGGCTTCCTACGAGCAGTACTTC. Translated: CASSPPPGGASYEQYF.

This clone has ten or more counts. The germline gene is not matched at one end of the junction; a read error may be the cause. The genes are TRBV5-1 and TRBJ2-2, with TRBD1 identical over 7 bases. This CDR3 spans 15 amino acids. The germline gives CDR1 SGHRS, CDR2 YFSETQ. The CDR3 bases are TGCGCCAGGAGCTTGAGGGGGCTTGGCACCGGGGAGCTGTTTTTT. Amino acid sequence: CARSLRGLGTGELFF.